Below, 20 T cell receptor beta chains from the same sample are listed, as sequenced in a study of cytomegalovirus exposure and HLA in healthy donors. Use of 60 Vbeta and 13 Jbeta primers characterized the PCR. TCRdb's copy holds only in-frame clones and misses some; the assay was immunoSEQ multiplex PCR. This repertoire shows 200,000 or so clones, around 87% found once; its top ten account for over 1%. Sequencing used PBMCs. Every receptor here comes from a man aged 25-40 years in good health and CMV-seronegative.

The chain has TRBV4-1 and TRBJ1-1; TRBD1 might be the D (5 bases). The CDR3 loop spans 12 amino acids. V was shortened by 1 base and J by 8 bases, with 8 bases between the two germline ends. Germline V gene lookup returns CDR1 MGHRA and CDR2 YSYEKL. CDR3 loop: CASSQGNREAFF. CDR3 DNA sequence: TGCGCCAGCAGCCAAGGGAACAGGGAAGCTTTCTTT.

This rearrangement joins TRBV25-1 to TRBJ2-2; possibly TRBD1 for D (6 bases). Trimming shortened V by 8 bases and J by 6 bases, and 16 bases separated the two germline ends. The CDR3 runs 14 residues. Germline CDR1 reads MGHDK; CDR2 reads SYGVNS. CDR3 nucleotide sequence: TGTGCCAGCGCTGGCCAGGGGTTGCCCGGGGAGCTGTTTTTT. It encodes CASAGQGLPGELFF.

This chain connects TRBV5-1 to TRBJ2-5, with no clear D. Germline-derived CDR1 and CDR2 are SGHRS and YFSETQ. The CDR3 covers 15 residues. Between the trimmed V and J ends, which lost 3 bases and 2 bases, there was a span of 14 bases. CDR3 in DNA: TGCGCCAGCAGCTCCCCTTGGGCAGGTCAAGAGACCCAGTACTTC. Residues: CASSSPWAGQETQYF.

The rearrangement links TRBV7-9 to TRBJ2-1, with TRBD1 matching over 8 bases. This CDR3 contains 13 residues. V shed 5 bases and J 7 bases; nucleotides not matched to a gene: 4. Looked up from germline, CDR1 is SEHNR and CDR2 is FQNEAQ (reference sequence). The CDR3, as DNA: TGTGCCAGCAGCCGACAGGGGCGGAATGAGCAGTTCTTC. This sequence encodes CASSRQGRNEQFF.

The chain uses TRBV28 and TRBJ2-7; 7 bases agree with TRBD2. V lost 7 bases and J lost 1; bases outside the gene matches: 10. The germline V gene has CDR1 MDHEN and CDR2 SYDVKM. The CDR3 covers 15 residues. The CDR3 reads CASMGGGRESYEQYF. CDR3 coding DNA: TGTGCCAGCATGGGTGGCGGGAGAGAATCCTACGAGCAGTACTTC.

The chain has TRBV29-1 and TRBJ1-1, with D possibly TRBD1 on 6 matching bases. In germline, CDR1 is SQVTM, CDR2 ANQGSEA. The ends were cut back, 3 bases at V and 6 bases at J, with 20 bases in the middle. The CDR3 covers 15 residues. CDR3 loop: CSVDIGQRTGPEAFF. CDR3 coding DNA: TGCAGCGTTGATATAGGACAGAGAACGGGCCCTGAAGCTTTCTTT.

The V and J genes are TRBV4-1 and TRBJ1-3; D may be TRBD1 (5 bases). There are 13 residues in the CDR3. CDR1 is MGHRA and CDR2 is YSYEKL in the germline V gene. The V end was cut by 1 base, the J end by 7 bases, with 8 bases between. The CDR3 loop reads CASSQVKGNTIYF. CDR3 sequence (DNA): TGCGCCAGCAGCCAAGTCAAGGGGAACACCATATATTTT.

The J gene is TRBJ2-7, the V gene TRBV28, with D maybe TRBD2 (5 bases). Germline CDR1 is MDHEN and CDR2 is SYDVKM. Between the trimmed V and J ends, which lost 6 bases and 0 bases, there was a span of 12 bases. The CDR3 spans 14 residues. CDR3 amino acids: CASSRGWSSYEQYF. The CDR3 DNA reads as TGTGCCAGCAGCCGCGGGTGGAGCTCCTACGAGCAGTACTTC. Drawing the rest from reference TRBV28 and TRBJ2-7, the complete variable domain is DVKVTQSSRYLVKRTGEKVFLECVQDMDHENMFWYRQDPGLGLRLIYFSYDVKMKEKGDIPEGYSVSREKKERFSLILESASTNQTSMYLCASSRGWSSYEQYFGPGTRLTVT.

J is TRBJ2-7 and V is TRBV4-1, with D uncertain. Germline V gene lookup returns CDR1 MGHRA and CDR2 YSYEKL. This CDR3 spans 13 amino acids. Trimming cost V 0 bases and J 7 bases, with 10 bases left between them. For the CDR3, the DNA is TGCGCCAGCAGCCAAGACGCTAGTAAGGAGCAGTACTTC. It codes for CASSQDASKEQYF.

This clone was seen a single time. The V call is TRBV5-6, the J call TRBJ1-5; the D is unclear. Germline V gene sequence: CDR1 SGHDT, CDR2 YYEEEE. This CDR3 has 16 amino acids. V was clipped by 0 bases and J by 2 bases, with 12 bases between them. Here the CDR3 reads CASSLGPDTGNQPQHF. The CDR3 nucleotides read TGTGCCAGCAGCTTGGGGCCCGACACGGGCAATCAGCCCCAGCATTTT.

This clone showed up just a few times. This chain joins TRBV2 and TRBJ2-7; 7 nucleotides align to TRBD2. Germline CDR1 and CDR2: SNHLY and FYNNEI. The CDR3 has 13 residues. Trimming cost V 4 bases and J 12 bases; bases outside gene matches: 12. CDR3 amino acids: CASSAGMAGVLYF. The DNA for the CDR3 is TGTGCCAGCAGTGCAGGAATGGCGGGAGTTCTGTACTTC.

This sequence joins TRBV10-3 and TRBJ2-3; TRBD2 is a possible D gene (6 bases). The V end lost 11 bases, the J end lost 6 bases, and 27 bases lay between the germline ends. This CDR3 comprises 16 residues. Per the germline V gene, CDR1 is ENHRY and CDR2 is SYGVKD. In DNA, the CDR3 is TGTGCCGTACCGCCCCTTGGGGCGAAAGGGAGGGATACGCAGTATTTT. Amino acid sequence: CAVPPLGAKGRDTQYF.

This clone was seen only a few times. The chain combines TRBV7-2 with TRBJ2-1; TRBD2 matches 7 bases. This CDR3 spans 16 amino acids. J was trimmed by 0 bases and V by 4 bases; bases with no gene match: 6. Looked up from germline, CDR1 is SGHTA and CDR2 is FQGNSA. CDR3 sequence reads: CASSSPGGSSYNEQFF. CDR3 in DNA: TGTGCCAGCAGCTCTCCCGGGGGGAGCTCCTACAATGAGCAGTTCTTC.

The rearrangement links TRBV4-2 to TRBJ1-1; TRBD1 matches at 7 bases. This CDR3 has 13 amino acids. J gave up 7 bases and V 3 bases, and 5 bases lay outside the gene matches. CDR1 LGHNA and CDR2 YNFKEQ come from the germline V gene. The CDR3 region has the DNA TGTGCCAGCAGCCAGGACAGGACTGATGAAGCTTTCTTT. Encoded protein: CASSQDRTDEAFF.

This clone was seen only once. This rearrangement joins TRBV11-2 to TRBJ1-3; D is possibly TRBD1 (6 bases). The CDR3 has 15 residues. CDR1 and CDR2 (germline): SGHAT, FQNNGV. V shed 2 bases and J shed 0 bases, with 8 bases lying between them. CDR3 nucleotides: TGTGCCAGCAGCTTAAGGGGGTTCTCTGGAAACACCATATATTTT. It specifies CASSLRGFSGNTIYF.

J is TRBJ1-6 and V is TRBV7-9, with 7 bases that match TRBD1. CDR3 size: 16 residues. Germline CDR1 and CDR2: SEHNR and FQNEAQ (reference sequence). The junction had 10 bases not matched to a gene; V was cut back by 5 bases and J by 6 bases. The CDR3 bases are TGTGCCAGCAGCCCGACGGGACAGCCCTCTAATTCACCCCTCCACTTT. Amino acid sequence: CASSPTGQPSNSPLHF.

The chain links TRBV27 to TRBJ1-1; D is undetermined. Trimming shortened V by 2 bases and J by 5 bases, and 18 bases separated the two germline ends. The CDR3 runs to 16 residues. Per the germline V gene, CDR1 is MNHEY and CDR2 is SMNVEV (reference sequence). The CDR3 nucleotides are TGTGCCAGCAGTTTAATCCCTCGCGAGAGCAGGACTGAAGCTTTCTTT. Translation gives CASSLIPRESRTEAFF.

The chain combines TRBV7-2 with TRBJ2-5; 8 nucleotides align to TRBD2. The CDR3 spans 14 residues. V lost 3 bases and J lost 7; bases outside the gene matches: 7. Per the germline V gene, CDR1 is SGHTA and CDR2 is FQGNSA. The DNA of the CDR3 is TGTGCCAGCAGCTTCCGGACTAGCAAAGGGACCCAGTACTTC. Translating gives CASSFRTSKGTQYF.

The chain joins TRBV5-1 to TRBJ2-5, with D possibly matching TRBD2 (5 bases). The CDR3 spans 14 residues. Germline lookup yields CDR1 SGHRS and CDR2 YFSETQ. Trimming took 4 bases from V and 2 from J, leaving 12 bases between them. The CDR3 sequence: CASSPLGGQETQYF. For the CDR3, the DNA is TGCGCCAGCAGCCCTCTTGGAGGTCAAGAGACCCAGTACTTC.

This chain links TRBV6-5 with TRBJ1-4, with no clear D. Germline CDR1 and CDR2: MNHEY and SVGAGI. The CDR3 sequence is 15 residues long. V lost 0 bases and J 3 bases, leaving 8 bases between the germline ends. In DNA, the CDR3 is TGTGCCAGCAGTTACTCCCCATCGGCTAATGAAAAACTGTTTTTT. This translates into CASSYSPSANEKLFF.